Given below is one T cell receptor beta chain in context. Authors' methods: How many nucleated cells were present was estimated from reference gene primer amplification. Data came from immunoSEQ multiplex PCR; TCRdb stores just in-frame clones and leaves some out. The DNA gave D and trimming, while V, J and clone size come from that table. The table has 350,000 or so clones, 86% seen once. The source of the sample is a study of blood T cell repertoires in COVID-19. Across the study: Sample material is recorded as cDNA or gDNA derived from T cells, B-cell-depleted T cells, or PBMCs.

Assignment of participants to cohorts was predicated upon participant-reported clinical history. Sequenced: PBMCs or T cells enriched from blood (not recorded which). This sequence was found in a woman aged 40 to 49 with acute COVID-19.

CDR3 amino acids: CASSPGGFGVNTEAFF. CDR3 DNA: TGTGCCAGCAGCCCCGGGGGGTTCGGGGTGAACACTGAAGCTTTCTTT. The V gene is TRBV6-6, the J gene TRBJ1-1; D possibly corresponds to TRBD1 (5 bases). CDR3 length: 16 residues. V was clipped by 6 bases and J by 0 bases, with 17 bases between them. Germline CDR1 is MNHNY and CDR2 is SVGAGI (reference sequence).